Here is one T cell receptor (beta chain) with its context. The sample comes from a study of Tregs in tolerant kidney transplant recipients. Clones were sequenced by immunoSEQ multiplex PCR, and TCRdb holds only the in-frame ones, with some missing. The table has about 240,000 clones, about four fifths seen once. Trimming left V 2 bases short and J 2 bases short, with 8 bases between. The CDR3 runs 14 residues. CDR1 and CDR2 from the germline V gene are SGHTS and YDEGEE. Sequencing input: CD4+ T cells from blood. The V and J genes are TRBV5-8 and TRBJ1-3; D might be TRBD1 (6 bases). The sequence derives from a human donor in good health. The DNA for the CDR3 is TGTGCCAGCAGCTTCAGGGGAGCTGGAAACACCATATATTTT. This translates into CASSFRGAGNTIYF.